Shown below are 6 T cell receptor beta chains from a single sample sequenced in a study of tumor and adjacent non-tumor tissue in lung cancer. A modified ARM-PCR protocol with three rounds of nested PCR amplified TCRbeta. MiXCR, run by TCRdb on the multiplex PCR reads, gives a single entry per CDR3 protein. Among about 100,000 distinct CDR3 sequences listed, 65% were seen once. The template was RNA from unsorted bulk tissue. The normal lung tissue was taken more than 3 cm from the tumor edge. The sequenced sample consisted of distant non-tumor lung tissue. These receptors were taken from a young man with non-small cell lung cancer.

With regard to this clonotype: One junction end disagrees with the germline gene, perhaps due to a read error. The chain carries TRBV4-1 and TRBJ2-5; the D gene is possibly TRBD2 (5 bases). Per the germline V gene, CDR1 is MGHRA and CDR2 is YSYEKL. The length of the CDR3 is 13 residues. For the CDR3, the DNA is TGCGCCTGCAGCCAATCCCCCGGGGAGACCCAGCACTTC. It specifies CACSQSPGETQHF.

The chain's CDR3 is CSVSGTSGYNEQFF. The CDR3 coding sequence is TGCAGCGTTTCCGGGACTAGCGGATACAATGAGCAGTTCTTC. The chain uses TRBV29-1 and TRBJ2-1, with 11 nucleotides matching TRBD2. Looked up from germline, CDR1 is SQVTM and CDR2 is ANQGSEA. The ends lost 5 bases at V and 4 bases at J; junction bases unmatched: 4. The CDR3 runs 14 residues.

Note on this clonotype: A read error may produce the germline difference seen at one junction end. This chain joins TRBV6-4 and TRBJ2-3; the D is unclear. The CDR3 spans 13 residues. Germline CDR1 and CDR2: MRHNA and SNTAGT. In DNA, the CDR3 is TGTGCCAGCAGTGACGGGGAAACAGATACGCGGTACTTT. The encoded protein is CASSDGETDTRYF.

This chain joins TRBV29-1 and TRBJ1-2, with D maybe TRBD1 (5 bases). The CDR3 is made up of 12 amino acids. With 4 bases removed from V and 4 bases from J, the gap between germline ends came to 10 bases. Germline V CDR1 and CDR2: SQVTM, ANQGSEA. CDR3 loop: CSVVAGTYGYTF. The CDR3 DNA reads TGCAGCGTTGTCGCAGGGACCTATGGCTACACCTTC.

Details on this clonotype: One junction end disagrees with the germline gene, perhaps due to a read error. As DNA, the CDR3 is TGTGCCAGCAGCCAGGATTATAGGCTAGCGGGGGGGCACAATGAGCAGCTCTTC. Encoded protein: CASSQDYRLAGGHNEQLF. The rearrangement joins TRBV4-2 to TRBJ2-1, with TRBD2 matching over 12 bases. The CDR3 has 18 amino acids. Germline-derived CDR1 and CDR2 are LGHNA and YNFKEQ.

Regarding this clonotype: The germline gene is not matched at one end of the junction; a read error may be the cause. The chain is built from TRBV11-2 and TRBJ2-1, with 8 bases fitting TRBD2. From germline, CDR1 is SGHAT and CDR2 FQNNGV. This CDR3 spans 17 amino acids. In DNA form, the CDR3 reads TGTGCCAGTAGCTTAGCGCCCAGGACTAGCAGCTACAATAAGCAGTTCTTC. Amino acid sequence: CASSLAPRTSSYNKQFF.